Following are 14 T cell receptor beta chains from one sample sequenced in a study of cytomegalovirus exposure and HLA in healthy donors. The PCR made use of 60 Vbeta and 13 Jbeta primers. This table comes from immunoSEQ multiplex PCR, and its TCRdb copy is limited to in-frame clones, with some not included. The table records over 150,000 clones, 80% of them present only once. Sequenced material: PBMCs. These receptors all come from a man in his thirties or forties in good health and CMV-seronegative.

The chain is built from TRBV27 and TRBJ1-5, with D unclear. This CDR3 is built from 13 residues. The germline V gene has CDR1 MNHEY and CDR2 SMNVEV (reference sequence). V gave up 4 bases and J gave up 4 bases, with 8 bases separating them. DNA for the CDR3: TGTGCCAGCAGTTATAGTTTTAATCAGCCCCAGCATTTT. Its translation: CASSYSFNQPQHF.

The chain employs TRBV19 and TRBJ2-2; 7 bases line up with TRBD2. Unmatched junction bases numbered 3, after V lost 0 bases and J lost 5 bases. CDR1 is LNHDA, CDR2 SQIVND, per germline (reference sequence). This CDR3 spans 15 amino acids. The CDR3 region is CASSIDNGGTGELFF. In nucleotides, the CDR3 is TGTGCCAGTAGTATAGATAACGGGGGGACCGGGGAGCTGTTTTTT.

The chain uses TRBV7-2 and TRBJ1-2, with 7 bases fitting TRBD1. The CDR3 runs to 13 residues. J lost 10 bases, V lost 4 bases, and 9 bases had no gene match. In germline, CDR1 is SGHTA, CDR2 FQGNSA. The CDR3 region is CASSSAGQSTYTF. In nucleotides, the CDR3 is TGTGCCAGCAGCTCGGCGGGACAGTCGACCTACACCTTC.

The V and J genes are TRBV7-3 and TRBJ2-1, with 9 bases identical to TRBD2. The V segment lost 4 bases and the J segment 5 bases; nucleotides outside the gene matches: 12. The CDR3 length is 17 residues. Looked up from germline, CDR1 is SGHTA and CDR2 is FQGTGA. CDR3 sequence: CASSSLTVAGDHNEQFF. DNA for the CDR3: TGTGCCAGCAGCTCCCTAACGGTAGCGGGAGACCACAATGAGCAGTTCTTC.

The sample holds a few counts of this clone. V and J are TRBV28 and TRBJ2-5; D unresolved. The CDR3 spans 12 residues. Trimming took 1 base from V and 5 from J, leaving 5 bases between them. Per the germline V gene, CDR1 is MDHEN and CDR2 is SYDVKM. The CDR3 DNA is TGTGCCAGCAGTTTATTCTCGGAGACCCAGTACTTC. Protein product: CASSLFSETQYF.

In its sample, this clone was seen once. This chain uses TRBV2 with TRBJ1-2; D possibly corresponds to TRBD1 (6 bases). The V end lost 6 bases, the J end lost 4 bases, and 18 bases lay between the germline ends. This CDR3 has 15 residues. Germline values: CDR1 SNHLY, CDR2 FYNNEI. CDR3 protein: CASSVPGGQPYGYTF. The CDR3 DNA reads as TGTGCCAGCAGCGTACCGGGGGGCCAACCCTATGGCTACACCTTC.

The chain has TRBV19 and TRBJ2-7; tentatively, D is TRBD1 (6 bases). The CDR3 has 13 amino acids. CDR1 LNHDA and CDR2 SQIVND come from the germline V gene (reference sequence). Trimming removed 4 bases at V and 6 bases at J, with 13 bases between. CDR3 protein: CASSKDSLREQYF. CDR3 coding DNA: TGTGCCAGTAGTAAGGACAGCCTCCGCGAGCAGTACTTC.

V gene TRBV7-9 combines with J gene TRBJ1-4; no reliable D call. CDR1 is SEHNR and CDR2 is FQNEAQ in the germline V gene (reference sequence). This CDR3 contains 16 residues. Trimming took 2 bases from V and 3 from J, leaving 13 bases between them. CDR3 protein: CASSLREGFANEKLFF. CDR3 nucleotide sequence: TGTGCCAGCAGCTTACGGGAGGGTTTTGCTAATGAAAAACTGTTTTTT. Drawing the rest from reference TRBV7-9 and TRBJ1-4, the complete variable domain is DTGVSQNPRHKITKRGQNVTFRCDPISEHNRLYWYRQTLGQGPEFLTYFQNEAQLEKSRLLSDRFSAERPKGSFSTLEIQRTEQGDSAMYLCASSLREGFANEKLFFGSGTQLSVL.

This chain uses TRBV28 with TRBJ1-5; no firm D call. V lost 8 bases and J lost 2, with 16 bases in between. The length of the CDR3 is 15 residues. In germline, CDR1 is MDHEN, CDR2 SYDVKM. The CDR3 is CASSRAGEGNQPQHF. The DNA for the CDR3 is TGTGCCAGCTCGAGGGCCGGGGAAGGCAATCAGCCCCAGCATTTT.

This chain uses TRBV7-3 with TRBJ1-1; D possibly corresponds to TRBD1 (5 bases). Germline CDR1 reads SGHTA; CDR2 reads FQGTGA. Trimming cost V 2 bases and J 0 bases, with 10 bases left between them. The CDR3 sequence is 15 residues long. The CDR3, as DNA: TGTGCCAGCAGCTTATCCGACAGAGTGAACACTGAAGCTTTCTTT. It translates to CASSLSDRVNTEAFF. The full variable domain, its missing parts supplied by reference TRBV7-3 and TRBJ1-1, is GAGVSQTPSNKVTEKGKYVELRCDPISGHTALYWYRQSLGQGPEFLIYFQGTGAADDSGLPNDRFFAVRPEGSVSTLKIQRTERGDSAVYLCASSLSDRVNTEAFFGQGTRLTVV.

This chain joins TRBV5-1 and TRBJ2-5; TRBD2 aligns across 10 bases. V shed 4 bases and J 2 bases; nucleotides not matched to a gene: 5. The CDR3 runs 15 residues. The V gene's germline CDR1 is SGHRS and CDR2 YFSETQ. DNA of the CDR3: TGCGCCAGCAGCCTTAGCGGGGGGCTACAAGAGACCCAGTACTTC. This encodes CASSLSGGLQETQYF.

Here the CDR3 DNA reads TGTGCCAGCAGCTTGTCGCAGGGGGCACTCACTGAAGCTTTCTTT. It yields the protein CASSLSQGALTEAFF. The genes are TRBV11-2 and TRBJ1-1; TRBD1 aligns across 8 bases. The CDR3 spans 15 residues. Looked up from germline, CDR1 is SGHAT and CDR2 is FQNNGV. The V segment lost 3 bases and the J segment 4 bases; nucleotides outside the gene matches: 7.

This rearrangement joins TRBV4-2 to TRBJ1-2; TRBD1 aligns across 9 bases. This CDR3 spans 15 amino acids. Germline CDR1 and CDR2: LGHNA and YNFKEQ. J gave up 1 base and V 4 bases, and 4 bases lay outside the gene matches. The CDR3 bases are TGTGCCAGCAGCCTCAGGACAGGGGATAACTATGGCTACACCTTC. It codes for CASSLRTGDNYGYTF.

The rearrangement links TRBV5-5 to TRBJ1-5, with TRBD1 identical over 10 bases. Germline CDR1 reads SGHKS; CDR2 reads YYEKEE (reference sequence). V shed 4 bases, J shed 5 bases, and the junction held 0 bases outside the gene matches. CDR3 length equals 13 residues. The CDR3 here is CASSGTGDQPQHF. CDR3 bases: TGTGCCAGCAGCGGGACAGGGGATCAGCCCCAGCATTTT.